These 13 T cell receptor beta chains came from one sample sequenced in a study of shared T cell receptors in the human thymus. Measured with immunoSEQ multiplex PCR; TCRdb has only the in-frame clones, and not every one. This table has hundreds of thousands of clones, around 87% appearing once. The same sample was also studied in work on human thymus T cells.

Sequencing was performed on thymocytes. These receptors all come from a boy in the first two years of life with a congenital heart defect.

The J gene is TRBJ2-7, the V gene TRBV5-6; D is perhaps TRBD2 (6 bases). The V and J ends lost 4 bases and 6 bases respectively, with 11 bases between them. The CDR3 loop spans 12 amino acids. Germline CDR1 is SGHDT and CDR2 is YYEEEE. CDR3 nucleotides: TGTGCCAGCAGCGTCAAAGCGGGCGAGCAGTACTTC. This gives the protein CASSVKAGEQYF. The variable domain in full, completed from reference TRBV5-6 and TRBJ2-7, reads DAGVTQSPTHLIKTRGQQVTLRCSPKSGHDTVSWYQQALGQGPQFIFQYYEEEERQRGNFPDRFSGHQFPNYSSELNVNALLLGDSALYLCASSVKAGEQYFGPGTRLTVT.

The chain is built from TRBV30 and TRBJ2-7; a weak D match, TRBD1 (6 bases). Between the trimmed V and J ends, which lost 4 bases and 5 bases, there was a span of 21 bases. Germline CDR1 GTSNPN, CDR2 SVGIG (reference sequence). The CDR3 is 15 residues long. The CDR3 coding sequence is TGTGCCTGGAATATCCTCAGGGGCCCAGGGGACGAGCAGTACTTC. It encodes CAWNILRGPGDEQYF.

This rearrangement joins TRBV5-1 to TRBJ1-2, with D possibly being TRBD1 (5 bases). Germline values: CDR1 SGHRS, CDR2 YFSETQ. Trimming shortened V by 4 bases and J by 4 bases, and 14 bases separated the two germline ends. This CDR3 contains 14 residues. CDR3 region: CASSPTEGRYGYTF. CDR3 nucleotides: TGCGCCAGCAGCCCCACGGAGGGGCGCTATGGCTACACCTTC.

This chain links TRBV9 with TRBJ2-2; maybe TRBD1 (6 bases). CDR3 length: 16 amino acids. The germline V gene has CDR1 SGDLS and CDR2 YYNGEE. V was pared by 1 base and J by 2 bases, with 12 bases between. CDR3 DNA sequence: TGTGCCAGCAGCGTAAAAGCAGGGGTCAACACCGGGGAGCTGTTTTTT. Translating gives CASSVKAGVNTGELFF.

This rearrangement joins TRBV27 to TRBJ2-7; TRBD1 agrees at 9 bases. With 5 bases clipped from V and 2 bases from J, the junction kept 7 bases outside the gene matches. In germline, CDR1 is MNHEY, CDR2 SMNVEV (reference sequence). The CDR3 spans 15 residues. CDR3 sequence reads: CASSPRQGETYEQYF. The CDR3 bases are TGTGCCAGCAGTCCCCGACAGGGGGAAACCTACGAGCAGTACTTC.

CDR3 in amino acids: CASSPVQGDQPQHF. CDR3 DNA: TGCGCCAGCAGCCCCGTACAGGGGGATCAGCCCCAGCATTTT. The rearrangement uses TRBV4-1 and TRBJ1-5; 8 nucleotides align to TRBD1. The CDR3 length is 14 residues. V lost 4 bases, J lost 5 bases, and 4 bases stayed unmatched. Germline CDR1 is MGHRA and CDR2 is YSYEKL.

The chain employs TRBV28 and TRBJ2-5; D is perhaps TRBD2 (5 bases). Germline CDR1 and CDR2: MDHEN and SYDVKM. The CDR3 has 15 amino acids. V shed 4 bases and J shed 3 bases, with 15 bases lying between them. The CDR3 region is CASSSERDKEETQYF. The CDR3 DNA is TGTGCCAGCAGTTCGGAGAGGGATAAAGAAGAGACCCAGTACTTC.

The rearrangement links TRBV5-4 to TRBJ2-3; 10 nucleotides line up with TRBD2. Trimming removed 4 bases from V and 4 bases from J; junction bases left unmatched: 15. The CDR3 loop spans 18 amino acids. Looked up from germline, CDR1 is SGHNT and CDR2 is YYREEE (reference sequence). The CDR3 bases are TGTGCCAGCAGCATGGAAGGTTCAGCGGGAGGGCGCCCAGATACGCAGTATTTT. Amino acid sequence: CASSMEGSAGGRPDTQYF.

The chain employs TRBV6-1 and TRBJ1-2; the D gene is possibly TRBD1 (6 bases). Germline CDR1 reads MNHNS; CDR2 reads SASEGT. The CDR3 is 11 residues long. The V end was cut by 3 bases, the J end by 8 bases, with 7 bases between. The CDR3 nucleotides read TGTGCCAGCAGTGACACAGGGGGCTACACCTTC. Translated, it gives CASSDTGGYTF.

This chain connects TRBV4-3 to TRBJ2-7; D is undetermined. V was shortened by 0 bases and J by 3 bases, with 12 bases between the two germline ends. The CDR3 has 15 residues. Germline-derived CDR1 and CDR2 are LGHNA and YSLEER. This chain's CDR3 is CASSQEETPVYEQYF. The CDR3, as DNA: TGCGCCAGCAGCCAAGAAGAGACACCGGTCTACGAGCAGTACTTC.

This chain links TRBV27 with TRBJ2-1; maybe TRBD1 (6 bases). Trimming removed 7 bases at V and 0 bases at J, with 34 bases between. This CDR3 has 22 amino acids. Germline lookup yields CDR1 MNHEY and CDR2 SMNVEV (reference sequence). The CDR3 loop reads CASTGPRFGGFPKSSSYNEQFF. The CDR3 nucleotides read TGTGCCAGCACCGGACCACGGTTTGGGGGCTTTCCCAAATCTAGCTCCTACAATGAGCAGTTCTTC.

J is TRBJ1-2 and V is TRBV5-1, with no clear D. V dropped 0 bases and J dropped 4 bases, with 16 bases sitting between them. The CDR3 spans 16 residues. The germline gives CDR1 SGHRS, CDR2 YFSETQ. The CDR3 is CASSLGSFRQSYGYTF. Here the CDR3 DNA reads TGCGCCAGCAGCTTGGGAAGTTTCAGGCAGTCCTATGGCTACACCTTC.

In its sample, this clone was seen once. The chain links TRBV4-3 to TRBJ2-3, with 7 nucleotides matching TRBD2. The V gene end was trimmed by 0 bases and the J gene end by 4 bases; junction bases not matched to a gene: 7. CDR3 size: 16 residues. Germline V gene sequence: CDR1 LGHNA, CDR2 YSLEER. CDR3 in DNA: TGCGCCAGCAGCCAAGAGGCTAGCGGAGGACCAGATACGCAGTATTTT. Translation gives CASSQEASGGPDTQYF.